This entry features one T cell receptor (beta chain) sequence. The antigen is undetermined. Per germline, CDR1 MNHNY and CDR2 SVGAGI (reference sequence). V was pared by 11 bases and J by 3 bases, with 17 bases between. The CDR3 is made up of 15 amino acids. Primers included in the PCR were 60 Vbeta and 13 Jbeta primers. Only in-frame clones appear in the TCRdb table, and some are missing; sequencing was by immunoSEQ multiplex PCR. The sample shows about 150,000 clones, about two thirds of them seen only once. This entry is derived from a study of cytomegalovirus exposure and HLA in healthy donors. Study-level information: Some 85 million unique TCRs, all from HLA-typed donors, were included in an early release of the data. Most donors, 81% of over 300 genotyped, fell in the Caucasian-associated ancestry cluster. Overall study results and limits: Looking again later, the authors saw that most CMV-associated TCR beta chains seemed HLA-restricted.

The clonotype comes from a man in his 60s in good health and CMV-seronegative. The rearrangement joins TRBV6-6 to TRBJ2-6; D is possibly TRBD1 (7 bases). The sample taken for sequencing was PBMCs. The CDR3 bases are TGTGCCGGGGGGACAGCTTCCTTTGGGGCCAACGTCCTGACTTTC. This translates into CAGGTASFGANVLTF.